Given below is one T cell receptor beta chain in context. Many counts were recorded for this clonotype. No antigen is known for it. Base quality data are lacking; no much larger clone is found one base away. Unsorted PBMC libraries were generated from 2 million PBMCs stored in RNAlater at -80 °C until RNA extraction. The multiple sclerosis patients were enrolled in a US clinical protocol that used magnetic resonance imaging to evaluate disease progression. Peripheral blood was subjected to Ficoll-Hypaque density gradient centrifugation to isolate PBMCs, which were then cryopreserved in liquid nitrogen. CDR1 and CDR2, looked up from the germline V gene (reference sequence), are DFQATT and SNEGSKA. The CDR3, cysteine through phenylalanine, is 14 amino acids long. Left in the record is the CDR3 DNA by itself, 42 bases read in frame from the first base. Deletion took 1 base off V and 2 bases off J, with a span of 9 bases between the germline ends.

The source of the sample is a study of neurological immune-mediated disorders (dated by TCRdb to about 2019). A note on the overall study: Of the roughly 34 multiple sclerosis patients, roughly 30 had relapsing-remitting MS and 3 had secondary progressive MS. Using UMI-based sequencing, the study compared peripheral blood TCR-beta repertoires from patients with HTLV-I-associated myelopathy (HAM/TSP), patients with multiple sclerosis, and healthy controls. The cohort included approximately 68 subjects: roughly 14 with HAM/TSP, about 34 with multiple sclerosis, and around 20 healthy controls. Longitudinal samples, technical triplicates and paired sorted CD4+ and CD8+ T-cell subsets, alongside PBMC samples, were included among the approximately 110 TCR-beta libraries. The investigation overall reported the following: Across subjects, expanded clones never shared an identical CDR3 amino acid sequence, which suggests that the TCR-beta repertoires in every group were private. In a phylogenetic analysis, the repertoires of 18 out of 34 MS patients fell into a single cluster of related CDR3 sequences, pointing to a possible signature at the repertoire level. TCR clonal expansion was highest in HAM/TSP patients and lowest in MS patients, with MS patients falling below even healthy controls. The MS cluster was not associated with any clinical or MRI features, and the authors stated that larger cohorts are needed.

cDNA was synthesized by template-switch 5'RACE using a primer carrying a 10-nucleotide random unique molecular identifier by which each TCR transcript was tagged. Each sequencing run produced over 160 million TCR-beta sequences covering 15-18 subjects. Total RNA was extracted with the RNeasy kit. The KAPA Real-time Library Amplification kit was used to amplify TCR-beta VDJ regions with primers targeting the TCR constant region and the 5'RACE anchor. Sample indexes and Illumina adaptors were added in a first PCR, after which library yield was increased in a second PCR. After purification with Ampure beads, the TCR product of roughly 650 bp was size-selected on a 2% E-gel SizeSelection system. Before pooling, libraries had their quality checked on a Bioanalyzer, their concentration measured with Qubit, and their quantity determined with the Kapa Library Quantification kit. An Illumina HiSeq 2500 was used to sequence the libraries paired-end at 2 x 150 bp. To increase sequence diversity, roughly 24-32% phiX was spiked into each library pool. From the authors' description of their analysis: The quality-filtered reads were processed with the UMI-based MiGEC pipeline, whose error correction step removed more than 80% of the raw TCR sequences. VDJ genes were aligned to IMGT germline references, and clonotypes were defined by unique CDR3 amino acid sequence plus V-J genes. VDJtools evaluated clonal expansion, Shannon diversity and CDR3 relatedness (CalcPairwiseDistances, ClusterSamples); CLCbio workbench built phylogenetic trees. Using coefficient-of-variation modelling across technical triplicates, the study counted a clone as expanded if it had at least 8 unique UMIs. TCRdb reprocessing: public reads trimmed at Q25 with fastp, clones called with MiXCR, in-frame beta chains kept. Rows with a matching CDR3 protein are joined into one entry that keeps the most common DNA and genes. Clone size and V and J calls follow TCRdb, not the original study. This sample is represented by approximately 68,000 distinct CDR3 sequences; around 4.8% of them were singletons. The ten most abundant clones make up about 2.2% of the sample.

This sequence was found in a woman in her seventies with multiple sclerosis. The sample taken for sequencing was PBMCs. The rearrangement joined TRBV20-1 to TRBJ2-1, with a weak D call of TRBD2 (5 bases match). The DNA sequence reads TGCAGTGCTAGAGGGAGGTTCACCTACAATGAGCAGTTCTTC. It translates as CSARGRFTYNEQFF.